These T cell receptor beta chains were read from a single sample in a study of cytomegalovirus exposure and HLA in healthy donors. The method was immunoSEQ multiplex PCR; TCRdb's version includes in-frame clones alone and lacks a portion of them. The sample lists fewer than 250,000 clones; 60% to 85% were seen once. The specimen sequenced was PBMCs. These receptor sequences come from a man aged 40-49 years in good health and CMV-seronegative. The CDR3 runs from the conserved cysteine through the conserved F or W. The D gene is left open where the match is weak. The size field is filled for only some rows; it gives once, few, many or a size class.

D: TRBD2
J: TRBJ2-3
V: TRBV10-3
length: 15
size: -
CDR3: CAIRRTSGDSDTQYF
DNA: TGTGCCATACGCCGGACTAGCGGGGACTCAGATACGCAGTATTTT

D: TRBD1
J: TRBJ1-4
V: TRBV6-1
length: 14
size: few
CDR3: CASSGGQGAAELFF
DNA: TGTGCCAGCAGTGGGGGACAGGGGGCGGCGGAACTGTTTTTT

D: -
J: TRBJ1-1
V: TRBV23-1
length: 15
size: -
CDR3: CASSQRGLLNTEAFF
DNA: TGCGCCAGCAGTCAAAGGGGTCTACTGAACACTGAAGCTTTCTTT

D: -
J: TRBJ1-1
V: TRBV5-5
length: 18
size: -
CDR3: CASSLASGVSRRNTEAFF
DNA: TGTGCCAGCAGCTTGGCCAGCGGGGTCAGCAGAAGGAACACTGAAGCTTTCTTT

D: -
J: TRBJ2-7
V: TRBV15
length: 15
size: once
CDR3: CATSKNRVSGVEQYF
DNA: TGTGCCACCAGCAAAAACAGGGTGAGCGGGGTCGAGCAGTACTTC

D: TRBD1
J: TRBJ1-5
V: TRBV27
length: 15
size: -
CDR3: CASSFRQGSNQPQHF
DNA: TGTGCCAGCAGTTTCCGACAGGGTAGCAATCAGCCCCAGCATTTT

D: -
J: TRBJ1-2
V: TRBV28
length: 11
size: -
CDR3: CASRQGYGYTF
DNA: TGTGCCAGCAGACAGGGATATGGCTACACCTTC

D: -
J: TRBJ2-4
V: TRBV7-9
length: 13
size: -
CDR3: CASSQDSKNIQYF
DNA: TGTGCCAGCAGTCAGGACAGCAAAAACATTCAGTACTTC

D: TRBD1
J: TRBJ1-1
V: TRBV28
length: 13
size: -
CDR3: CASSIQGFAEAFF
DNA: TGTGCCAGCAGCATACAGGGGTTTGCTGAAGCTTTCTTT

D: -
J: TRBJ1-4
V: TRBV5-1
length: 15
size: -
CDR3: CASSLPDSTNEKLFF
DNA: TGCGCCAGCTCGCTCCCCGACAGCACTAATGAAAAACTGTTTTTT

D: TRBD2
J: TRBJ2-3
V: TRBV4-1
length: 15
size: few
CDR3: CASSQGLAGVNTQYF
DNA: TGCGCCAGCAGCCAAGGCCTAGCGGGGGTCAATACGCAGTATTTT

D: -
J: TRBJ1-2
V: TRBV11-3
length: 12
size: -
CDR3: CASSSQGDGYTF
DNA: TGTGCCAGCAGCTCACAGGGAGATGGCTACACCTTC

D: TRBD1
J: TRBJ1-2
V: TRBV19
length: 14
size: -
CDR3: CASSLRDRPYGYTF
DNA: TGTGCCAGTAGTCTCCGGGACAGACCATATGGCTACACCTTC

D: -
J: TRBJ2-1
V: TRBV7-2
length: 11
size: -
CDR3: CASQGNNEQFF
DNA: TGTGCCAGCCAGGGGAACAATGAGCAGTTCTTC

D: -
J: TRBJ2-5
V: TRBV7-9
length: 17
size: -
CDR3: CASSFRQDVWWEREQYF
DNA: TGTGCCAGCAGCTTTCGTCAGGATGTTTGGTGGGAGAGGGAGCAGTACTTC

D: TRBD1
J: TRBJ2-2
V: TRBV29-1
length: 14
size: -
CDR3: CSARTGGYTGELFF
DNA: TGCAGCGCCAGGACAGGGGGTTACACCGGGGAGCTGTTTTTT

D: -
J: TRBJ1-1
V: TRBV5-4
length: 13
size: -
CDR3: CASSLPVNTEAFF
DNA: TGTGCCAGCAGCTTGCCGGTGAACACTGAAGCTTTCTTT

D: -
J: TRBJ2-1
V: TRBV2
length: 13
size: -
CDR3: CASSGTSNNEQFF
DNA: TGTGCCAGCAGTGGGACTTCAAACAATGAGCAGTTCTTC

D: -
J: TRBJ2-7
V: TRBV5-1
length: 14
size: few
CDR3: CASSPKGGQSEQYF
DNA: TGCGCCAGCAGCCCGAAGGGGGGGCAGAGCGAGCAGTACTTC

D: -
J: TRBJ2-2
V: TRBV18
length: 18
size: once
CDR3: CASSQPPLTATNTGELFF
DNA: TGTGCCAGCTCACAACCACCGTTGACAGCAACGAACACCGGGGAGCTGTTTTTT

D: TRBD2
J: TRBJ2-4
V: TRBV29-1
length: 16
size: -
CDR3: CSVGLTSGLAKNIQYF
DNA: TGCAGCGTTGGGCTCACTAGCGGATTAGCCAAAAACATTCAGTACTTC

D: -
J: TRBJ1-1
V: TRBV12-5
length: 15
size: -
CDR3: CASGLVLTGNTEAFF
DNA: TGTGCTAGTGGTTTGGTACTTACAGGGAACACTGAAGCCTTCTTT

D: TRBD1
J: TRBJ2-1
V: TRBV9
length: 12
size: once
CDR3: CASSATGNEQFF
DNA: TGTGCCAGCAGCGCGACAGGGAATGAGCAGTTCTTC

D: TRBD2
J: TRBJ2-7
V: TRBV7-9
length: 17
size: once
CDR3: CASSSLNTGLVAYEQYF
DNA: TGTGCCAGCAGCTCACTAAATACAGGACTAGTCGCGTACGAGCAGTACTTC

D: -
J: TRBJ2-2
V: TRBV28
length: 14
size: -
CDR3: CASSFRLNTGELFF
DNA: TGTGCCAGCAGTTTCAGGCTTAACACCGGGGAGCTGTTTTTT

D: -
J: TRBJ2-2
V: TRBV5-5
length: 14
size: -
CDR3: CASSLRGNTGELFF
DNA: TGTGCCAGCAGCTTGCGAGGGAACACCGGGGAGCTGTTTTTT

D: TRBD2
J: TRBJ2-7
V: TRBV28
length: 18
size: -
CDR3: CASSPGLAGPHGSYEQYF
DNA: TGTGCCAGCAGTCCGGGACTAGCGGGGCCCCACGGCTCCTACGAGCAGTACTTC

D: -
J: TRBJ2-5
V: TRBV5-1
length: 14
size: -
CDR3: CASSLTRGKETQYF
DNA: TGCGCCAGCAGCTTGACCAGGGGTAAGGAGACCCAGTACTTC

D: -
J: TRBJ2-3
V: TRBV19
length: 13
size: -
CDR3: CASNRGAEDTQYF
DNA: TGTGCCAGTAATCGGGGGGCAGAGGATACGCAGTATTTT

D: TRBD1
J: TRBJ1-5
V: TRBV19
length: 14
size: -
CDR3: CASSMAGGYQPQHF
DNA: TGTGCCAGTAGTATGGCAGGGGGATATCAGCCCCAGCATTTT

D: -
J: TRBJ1-2
V: TRBV6-5
length: 14
size: -
CDR3: CASTSSGGTGGYTF
DNA: TGTGCCAGCACCAGCTCGGGGGGGACGGGGGGCTACACCTTC

D: -
J: TRBJ1-2
V: TRBV4-1
length: 14
size: -
CDR3: CASSQESTFYGYTF
DNA: TGCGCCAGCAGCCAAGAAAGTACTTTCTATGGCTACACCTTC

D: TRBD2
J: TRBJ2-3
V: TRBV10-2
length: 15
size: -
CDR3: CASSEVAGVADTQYF
DNA: TGCGCCAGCAGTGAGGTAGCGGGGGTGGCAGATACGCAGTATTTT

D: -
J: TRBJ1-2
V: TRBV7-9
length: 15
size: -
CDR3: CASSLAPGAGYGYTF
DNA: TGTGCCAGCAGCTTAGCGCCAGGGGCTGGCTATGGCTACACCTTC

D: TRBD1
J: TRBJ2-3
V: TRBV4-3
length: 16
size: -
CDR3: CASSHDDRANTDTQYF
DNA: TGCGCCAGCAGCCATGACGACAGGGCCAACACAGATACGCAGTATTTT

D: -
J: TRBJ2-2
V: TRBV9
length: 15
size: -
CDR3: CASSPRQGRAGELFF
DNA: TGTGCCAGCAGCCCGCGACAGGGGAGGGCCGGGGAGCTGTTTTTT

D: -
J: TRBJ2-1
V: TRBV7-3
length: 14
size: -
CDR3: CASSRLGEGGEQFF
DNA: TGTGCCAGCAGCCGGCTGGGGGAGGGGGGTGAGCAGTTCTTC

D: TRBD1
J: TRBJ1-6
V: TRBV7-3
length: 15
size: -
CDR3: CASSFAGGYNSPLHF
DNA: TGTGCCAGCAGCTTTGCAGGGGGCTATAATTCACCCCTCCACTTT

D: TRBD2
J: TRBJ2-1
V: TRBV7-3
length: 16
size: -
CDR3: CASSLGGRGAYNEQFF
DNA: TGTGCCAGCAGCTTGGGAGGGCGGGGGGCCTACAATGAGCAGTTCTTC